The TCR beta chain described here comes from a study of blood T cell repertoires in COVID-19 (dated by TCRdb to about 2020). For context, the study as a whole: Samples from collaborators originated in the United States, Italy and Spain and spanned both the acute and convalescent phases of COVID-19. A de-identified subject ID, COVID-19 status, age in years and sex were almost always included in the sample metadata. The material from the prospective study consisted of cDNA or gDNA derived from T cells, B-cell-depleted T cells, or PBMCs. Where HLA class I and class II types were available, the types were taken from metadata supplied by the sample provider, not from assay-based typing. Samples came from the ongoing ImmuneRACE study (first 160 participants) plus 1,254 subjects from 6 global collaborators. The dataset comprised deeply sampled blood TCRbeta repertoires from subjects exposed to, actively infected with, or recovered from COVID-19. The repertoires were made available in a free public database intended to serve as a resource for research on the immune response to SARS-CoV-2. On the study overall, not on this receptor specifically: How much clinical and demographic metadata was included differed by source and by participant, and the metadata was provided uncurated.

Points on this clone: Its antigen has not been determined. The input lacks base qualities; no much larger clone sits a single base away.

Each collaborating institution followed its own protocols to collect whole blood in K2EDTA tubes. For TCRbeta analysis, collaborators shipped samples in one of three forms: frozen whole blood, isolated PBMCs, or DNA extracted from either of those sample types. TCRbeta CDR3 regions were amplified from genomic DNA by means of the immunoSEQ Assay, a bias-controlled multiplex PCR. The authors' pipeline ran thus. Within the assay, amplification of reference gene primers was used to estimate how many nucleated cells each sample contained. Sequence reads were collapsed and filtered to measure the absolute abundance of every unique TCRbeta CDR3 rearrangement. Productive Simpson clonality was computed per sample as the square root of Simpson's diversity index over productive rearrangements. In TCRdb, the immuneACCESS table is reduced to in-frame sequences with V and J assigned. These tables do not hold every clone; where another copy was compared, an unresolved V gene accounts for under half, and the others remain unexplained. That table furnishes V, J and clone size, whereas the DNA furnished D and trimming. The sample profile shows 90,000 to 110,000 clones; around 84% of them were found once. The top ten clonotypes cover 7.9% of the sample.

Spanning cysteine to phenylalanine, the CDR3 consists of 13 amino acids. Only CDR3 DNA remains: 39 bases, in frame from the first base. CDR1 and CDR2 are drawn from the germline V gene (reference sequence): GTSNPN, SVGIG. Trimming leaves V shorter by 5 bases and J shorter by 6 bases, with the junction holding 5 bases beyond the gene matches. The sequence derives from a woman older than 75 with active or convalescent COVID-19. The source material was peripheral blood. This chain joins TRBV30 to TRBJ2-1; TRBD1 fits 9 bases in the junction. The sequenced DNA: TGTGCCTGGCCGGGACAGGGCGGCAATGAGCAGTTCTTC. It translates as CAWPGQGGNEQFF. When the CDR3 is completed using the reference TRBV30 and TRBJ2-1 genes on either side, the full variable domain is SQTIHQWPATLVQPVGSPLSLECTVEGTSNPNLYWYRQAAGRGLQLLFYSVGIGQISSEVPQNLSASRPQDRQFILSSKKLLLSDSGFYLCAWPGQGGNEQFFGPGTRLTVL.